One T cell receptor beta chain is described in this entry. The sample comes from a study of blood T cells in healthy people across ages. The people who gave samples were healthy Caucasians from Russia, aged roughly 6 to 95. Around 10 milliliters of peripheral blood were drawn from each donor. Trimming removed 1 base from V and 3 bases from J; junction bases left unmatched: 3. This CDR3 region has 14 residues. The germline V gene has CDR1 SGHDT and CDR2 YYEEEE. Through a sample-barcoded 5' primer and a J-beta primer mix, a second PCR was run for 7 to 11 cycles. TCRdb re-analysed the 5' RACE reads in MiXCR, keeping a single row per CDR3 protein. The repertoire has about 500,000 distinct CDR3 sequences, around 24% of them found once; the top ten carry just over 8.5%. The same sample was also studied in work on T cells of mothers and their children. This second study says: Second-PCR primer M1S introduced sample barcodes and 2-4 random nucleotides. Sequencing got over 10 million TCR beta CDR3 reads from each mother and some 3 million from each child.

The chain uses TRBV5-6 and TRBJ1-2; 7 positions match TRBD1. This receptor was identified in a boy aged 10-17 years in good health. Sequencing input: blood. The CDR3: CASSLRGRDYGYTF. For the CDR3, the DNA is TGTGCCAGCAGCTTGAGGGGGCGGGACTATGGCTACACCTTC.